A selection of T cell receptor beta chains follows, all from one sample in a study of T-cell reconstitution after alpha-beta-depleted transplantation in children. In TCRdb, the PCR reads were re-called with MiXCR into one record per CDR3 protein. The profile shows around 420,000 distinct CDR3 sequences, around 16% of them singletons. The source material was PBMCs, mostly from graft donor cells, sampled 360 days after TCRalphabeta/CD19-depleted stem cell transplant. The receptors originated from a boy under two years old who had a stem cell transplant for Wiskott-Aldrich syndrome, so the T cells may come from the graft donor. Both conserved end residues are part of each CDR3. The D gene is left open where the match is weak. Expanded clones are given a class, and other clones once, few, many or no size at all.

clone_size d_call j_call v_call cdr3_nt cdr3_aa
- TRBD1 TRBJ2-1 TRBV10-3 TGTGCCATCAGTGTGGAGGGGACAGGGTCCAATGAGCAGTTCTTC CAISVEGTGSNEQFF
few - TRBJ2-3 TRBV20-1 TGCAGTGCCACCCTCATCGTTGCAGATACGCAGTATTTT CSATLIVADTQYF
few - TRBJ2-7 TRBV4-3 TGCGCCAGCAGCCAAGATAGTAGGGGGGAGCAGTACTTC CASSQDSRGEQYF
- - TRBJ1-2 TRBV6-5 TGTGCCAGCAGCAAGGCAACAGATGGCTACACCTTC CASSKATDGYTF
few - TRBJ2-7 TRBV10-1 TGCGCCAGCAGTGGGTCGGAAACGACAGGTCGGGGGCAATACGAGCAGTACTTC CASSGSETTGRGQYEQYF
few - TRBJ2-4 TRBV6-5 TGTGCCAGCAGTTACCGGAGGGGTACTAGTCAAAACATTCAGTACTTC CASSYRRGTSQNIQYF
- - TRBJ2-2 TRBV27 TGTGCCAGCAGTTTAGGTTTGGACATGGGCGGGGAGCTGTTTTTT CASSLGLDMGGELFF
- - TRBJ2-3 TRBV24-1 TGTGCCACCAGTCCCCTCTTTACAGATACGCAGTATTTT CATSPLFTDTQYF
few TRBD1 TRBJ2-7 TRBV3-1 TGTGCCAGCAGCCAAGGATCAGGGACAGGGAGTTACGAGCAGTACTTC CASSQGSGTGSYEQYF
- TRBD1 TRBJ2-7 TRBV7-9 TGTGCCAGCAGCACCCTGACAGGGTTGACCTACGAGCAGTACTTC CASSTLTGLTYEQYF
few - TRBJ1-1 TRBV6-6 TGTGCCAGCAGTTATACGGATTTTAGAGCTTTCTTT CASSYTDFRAFF
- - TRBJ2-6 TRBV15 TGTGCCACCAGCAGACCAGGAGCCTCTGGGGCCAACGTCCTGACTTTC CATSRPGASGANVLTF
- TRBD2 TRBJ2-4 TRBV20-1 TGCAGTGCTAAACGGGAGGGGATAATAGCCAAAAACATTCAGTACTTC CSAKREGIIAKNIQYF
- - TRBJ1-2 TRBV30 TGTGCCTGGAGGATCTGGAGCTATGGCTACACCTTC CAWRIWSYGYTF
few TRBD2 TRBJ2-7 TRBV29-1 TGCAGCGTTGGAGATCCTAGCGGGAGTATATACGAGCAGTACTTC CSVGDPSGSIYEQYF
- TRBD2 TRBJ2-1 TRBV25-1 TGTGCCAGCAGGGATCGGACTAGAGGGAGCACCGGTGAGCAGTTCTTC CASRDRTRGSTGEQFF
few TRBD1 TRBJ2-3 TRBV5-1 TGCGCCAGCAGCTTACAGGGGGCAGATACGCAGTATTTT CASSLQGADTQYF
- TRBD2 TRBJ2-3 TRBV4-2 TGTGCCAGCAGCCAAGATGGAGGACTAGCGGGGGGTCAAGATACGCAGTATTTT CASSQDGGLAGGQDTQYF
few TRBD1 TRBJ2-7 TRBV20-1 TGCAGTGCTAGAAAGACAGGGAAAGCGTCCTACGAGCAGTACTTC CSARKTGKASYEQYF
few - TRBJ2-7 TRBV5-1 TGCGCCAGCAGGCAGGGGGGCAACGAGCAGTACTTC CASRQGGNEQYF
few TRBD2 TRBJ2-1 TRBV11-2 TGTGCCAGCAGCTTATGGGGACTAGCTCGAAATGAGCAGTTCTTC CASSLWGLARNEQFF
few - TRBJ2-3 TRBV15 TGTGCCACCAGCAGAGTTGCGGGTCTGACAGATACGCAGTATTTT CATSRVAGLTDTQYF
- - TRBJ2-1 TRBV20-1 TGCAGTGCTACTACGGGATACGGGGTCCTGGGCAATGAGCAGTTCTTC CSATTGYGVLGNEQFF
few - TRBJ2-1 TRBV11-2 TGTGCCAGCAGCTTTTTTAGGCCGAAGGGCTCCTACAATGAGCAGTTCTTC CASSFFRPKGSYNEQFF
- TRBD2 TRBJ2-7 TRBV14 TGTGCCAGCAGCCCGTACCGGGGGGTAAGAAACGAGCAGTACTTC CASSPYRGVRNEQYF
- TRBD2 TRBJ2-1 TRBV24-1 TGTGCCACCAGTGATTTTACTAGCGGGAGACTCAATGAGCAGTTCTTC CATSDFTSGRLNEQFF
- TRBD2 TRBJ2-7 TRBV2 TGTGCCAGCCGTCCTCGACTAGCGGGAGAATACGAGCAGTACTTC CASRPRLAGEYEQYF
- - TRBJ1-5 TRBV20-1 TGCAGTGCGACCCGGGACAACAATAGTCCCCAGCATTTT CSATRDNNSPQHF
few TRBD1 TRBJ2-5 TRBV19 TGTGCCAGTAGCCTACTCCGGGACAGGAGCAAGTGCTTC CASSLLRDRSKCF
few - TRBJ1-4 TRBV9 TGTGCCAGCAGCGGAGGACAAGGTGAAAAACTGTTTTTT CASSGGQGEKLFF
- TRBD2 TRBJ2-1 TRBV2 TGTGCCAGCCTTAGCGGGGGGGCCGGCAATGAGCAGTTCTTC CASLSGGAGNEQFF
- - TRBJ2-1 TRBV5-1 TGCGCCAGCAGCTTTAGCGCGGCGAATGAGCAGTTCTTC CASSFSAANEQFF
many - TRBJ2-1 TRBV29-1 TGCAGCGTTGGGGGACCCACTGACATCAGCTCCTACAATGAGCAGTTCTTC CSVGGPTDISSYNEQFF
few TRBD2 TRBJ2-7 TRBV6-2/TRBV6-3 TGTGCCAGCAGACCTCCGGGACTAGCGGGAGGATCCAAAAACGAGCAGTACTTC CASRPPGLAGGSKNEQYF
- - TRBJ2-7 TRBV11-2 TGTGCCAGCAGCTTAGTCTGGGACCCCTCCTACGAGCAGTACTTC CASSLVWDPSYEQYF
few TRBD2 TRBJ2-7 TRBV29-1 TGCAGCGTTCGCGGGAGGGCGTCGTACGAGCAGTACTTC CSVRGRASYEQYF
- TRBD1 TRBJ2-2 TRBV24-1 TGTGCCACCAGTGATTTGGGACAGGGGTTCACCGGGGAGCTGTTTTTT CATSDLGQGFTGELFF
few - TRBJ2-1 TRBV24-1 TGTGCCACCAGTGATTCCACAGGTATCTCCTACAATGAGCAGTTCTTC CATSDSTGISYNEQFF
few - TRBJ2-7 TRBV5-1 TGCGCCAGCAGCTTGGAGGTCAACTACGAGCAGTACTTC CASSLEVNYEQYF
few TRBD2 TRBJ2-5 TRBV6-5 TGTGCCAGCAGTTACTCCGGACTAGCAAAAGAGACCCAGTACTTC CASSYSGLAKETQYF
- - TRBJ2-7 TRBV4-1 TGCGCCAGCAGCCAAGTGGGAGGTCCCGAGCAGTACTTC CASSQVGGPEQYF
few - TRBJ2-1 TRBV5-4 TGTGCCAGCAGCTTGGGTAGAGTCACTCGTTTATTATCCTACAATGAGCAGTTCTTC CASSLGRVTRLLSYNEQFF
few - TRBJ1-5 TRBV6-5 TGTGCCAGCAGTTACTTACGCCAGGGGTTGGGCAATCAGCCCCAGCATTTT CASSYLRQGLGNQPQHF
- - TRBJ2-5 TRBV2 TGTGCCAGCAGTGTTCACCGGAGGTTCCAAGAGACCCAGTACTTC CASSVHRRFQETQYF
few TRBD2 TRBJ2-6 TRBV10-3 TGTGCCATCGGTGGCGGGAGCTCTGGGGCCAACGTCCTGACTTTC CAIGGGSSGANVLTF
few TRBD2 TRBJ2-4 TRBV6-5 TGTGCCAGCAGTTATGAGCTCAGACTAGCGGGAAACATTCAGTACTTC CASSYELRLAGNIQYF
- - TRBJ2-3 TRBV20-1 TGCAGTGCTAGTCTCCGGGAGCGATACACAGATACGCAGTATTTT CSASLRERYTDTQYF
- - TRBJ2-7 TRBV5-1 TGCGCCAGCAGCTTGGTACGCGGCCTCTCCTACGAGCAGTACTTC CASSLVRGLSYEQYF
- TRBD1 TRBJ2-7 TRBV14 TGTGCCAGCAGCCAAGATCTCGGGACAGGGTGGCACTTC CASSQDLGTGWHF
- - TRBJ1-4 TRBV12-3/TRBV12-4 TGTGCCAGCAGTCCCGGGACGAAGGGGGAAAAACTGTTTTTT CASSPGTKGEKLFF
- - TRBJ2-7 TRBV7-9 TGTGCCAGCAGCCAGGCTAGGAGCCGGTACGAGCAGTACTTC CASSQARSRYEQYF
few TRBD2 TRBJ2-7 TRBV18 TGTGCCAGCTCACCTTCCTTAGCGGGGGGTCCGACCTACGAGCAGTACTTC CASSPSLAGGPTYEQYF
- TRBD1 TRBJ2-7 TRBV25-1 TGTGCCAGCAGTGAGCCGGGACAGGGCTACGAGCAGTACTTC CASSEPGQGYEQYF
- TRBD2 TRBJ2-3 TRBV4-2 TGTGCCAGCAGCCACGCCTTCCCTGGGACTAGCGGGAAAGATACGCAGTATTTT CASSHAFPGTSGKDTQYF
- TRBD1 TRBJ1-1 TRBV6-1 TGTGCCAGCAGTGCAGGACAGGGGACTGAAGCTTTCTTT CASSAGQGTEAFF
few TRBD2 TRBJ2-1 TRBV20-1 TGCAGTGCTATTTTAGCGGGAGTTTTAAATGAGCAGTTCTTC CSAILAGVLNEQFF
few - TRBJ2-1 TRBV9 TGTGCCAGCAGCATGGGACCATTCTCCTACAATGAGCAGTTCTTC CASSMGPFSYNEQFF
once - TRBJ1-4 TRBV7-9 TGTGCCAGCACCAAAAGGGTGGGCGGAAGTGAAAAACTGTTTTTT CASTKRVGGSEKLFF
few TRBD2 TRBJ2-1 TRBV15 TGTGCCACCAGCAGGCCACGGGGGAGGGGTGAGCAGTTCTTC CATSRPRGRGEQFF